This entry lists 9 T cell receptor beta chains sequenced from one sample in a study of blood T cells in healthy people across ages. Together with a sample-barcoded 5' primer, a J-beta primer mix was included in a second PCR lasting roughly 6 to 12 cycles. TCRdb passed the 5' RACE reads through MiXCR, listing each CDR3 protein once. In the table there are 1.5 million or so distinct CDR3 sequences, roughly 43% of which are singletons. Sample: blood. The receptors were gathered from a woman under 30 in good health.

The CDR3 sequence: CASSLRSLTDTQYF. The DNA of the CDR3 is TGTGCCAGCAGCTTGAGATCCCTCACAGATACGCAGTATTTT. The chain uses TRBV7-2 and TRBJ2-3; D unclear. Germline loops: CDR1 SGHTA, CDR2 FQGNSA. This CDR3 is built from 14 residues. Between the trimmed V and J ends, which lost 3 bases and 2 bases, there was a span of 9 bases.

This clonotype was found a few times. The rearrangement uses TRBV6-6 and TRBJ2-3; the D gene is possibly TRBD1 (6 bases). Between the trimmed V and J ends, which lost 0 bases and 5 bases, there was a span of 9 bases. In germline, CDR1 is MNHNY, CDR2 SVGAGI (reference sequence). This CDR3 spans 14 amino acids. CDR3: CASSYSGTQDTQYF. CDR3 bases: TGTGCCAGCAGTTACTCGGGGACACAAGATACGCAGTATTTT.

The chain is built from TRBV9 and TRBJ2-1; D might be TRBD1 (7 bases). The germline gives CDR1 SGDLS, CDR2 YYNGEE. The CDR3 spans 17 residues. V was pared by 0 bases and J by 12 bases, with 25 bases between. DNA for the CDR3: TGTGCCAGCAGCGTAGGAGTTGCAGGGGGGTTGTACGATGGGCAGTTCTTC. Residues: CASSVGVAGGLYDGQFF.

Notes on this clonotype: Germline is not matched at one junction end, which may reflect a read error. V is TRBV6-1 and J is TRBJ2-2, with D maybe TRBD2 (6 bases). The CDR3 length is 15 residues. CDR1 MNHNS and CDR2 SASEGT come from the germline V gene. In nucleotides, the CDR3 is TGTGCCAGCAGGGAAGACGCGGGGCGGACCGGGGAGCTGTTTTTT. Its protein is CASREDAGRTGELFF.

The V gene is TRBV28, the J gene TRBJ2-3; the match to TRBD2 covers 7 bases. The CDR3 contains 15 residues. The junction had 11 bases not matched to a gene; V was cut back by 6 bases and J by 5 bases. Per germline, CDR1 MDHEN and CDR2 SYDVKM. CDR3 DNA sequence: TGTGCCAGCAGCCCCGGACTAGTGAGGGTAGATACGCAGTATTTT. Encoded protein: CASSPGLVRVDTQYF.

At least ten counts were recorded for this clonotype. The CDR3 coding sequence is TGCAGCGTTGCCAGTAGCTACGAGCAGTACTTC. It codes for CSVASSYEQYF. The chain couples TRBV29-1 to TRBJ2-7, with D unclear. V was clipped by 4 bases and J by 3 bases, with 7 bases between them. Germline CDR1 is SQVTM and CDR2 is ANQGSEA. The CDR3 loop spans 11 amino acids.

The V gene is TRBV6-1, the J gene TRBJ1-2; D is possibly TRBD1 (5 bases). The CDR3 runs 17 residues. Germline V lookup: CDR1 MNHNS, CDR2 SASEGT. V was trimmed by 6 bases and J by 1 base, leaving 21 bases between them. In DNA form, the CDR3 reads TGTGCCAGCAGGGGAGTCCTCGGGACGGAGAATAACTATGGCTACACCTTC. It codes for CASRGVLGTENNYGYTF.

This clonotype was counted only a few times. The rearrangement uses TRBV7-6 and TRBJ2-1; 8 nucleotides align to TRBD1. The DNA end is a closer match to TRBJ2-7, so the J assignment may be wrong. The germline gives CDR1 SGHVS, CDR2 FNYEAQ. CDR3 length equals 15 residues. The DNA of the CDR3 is TGTGCCAGCAGCTTAGCCGGACAGGGCTACAATGAGCAGTACTTC. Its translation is CASSLAGQGYNEQYF.

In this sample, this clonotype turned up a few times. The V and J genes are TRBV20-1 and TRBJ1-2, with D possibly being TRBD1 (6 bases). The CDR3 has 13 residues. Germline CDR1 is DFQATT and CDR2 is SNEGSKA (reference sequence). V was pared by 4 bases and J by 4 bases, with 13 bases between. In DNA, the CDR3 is TGCAGTGCTAATGGACAGCCAGTCTATGGCTACACCTTC. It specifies CSANGQPVYGYTF.